The next 29 T cell receptor beta chains were all read from a single sample in a study of cytomegalovirus exposure and HLA in healthy donors. Primers for the PCR totalled 60 Vbeta and 13 Jbeta. Repertoires were generated with immunoSEQ multiplex PCR, while TCRdb's copy carries only in-frame clones and drops some. Of approximately 260,000 clones listed, approximately 84% are singletons. Specimen: PBMCs. The source of these receptors is a woman aged 40 to 50 in good health and CMV-seropositive.

The V gene is TRBV18, the J gene TRBJ1-1; 8 nucleotides align to TRBD1. The CDR3 has 14 residues. Germline CDR1 reads KGHSH; CDR2 reads LQKENI. V was pared by 3 bases and J by 3 bases, with 3 bases of the junction left unmatched. The CDR3 coding sequence is TGTGCCAGCTCACCCGTGGACAGGGACACTGAAGCTTTCTTT. Protein: CASSPVDRDTEAFF.

This chain links TRBV7-6 with TRBJ1-1; TRBD1 matches 12 bases. V trimming: 3 bases; J trimming: 5 bases; junction bases outside the gene matches: 4. The germline V gene encodes CDR1 SGHVS and CDR2 FNYEAQ. CDR3 length: 15 residues. CDR3 protein: CASSLGTGGKTEAFF. CDR3 sequence (DNA): TGTGCCAGCAGCTTGGGGACAGGGGGCAAGACTGAAGCTTTCTTT.

The chain carries TRBV6-5 and TRBJ2-7; TRBD2 matches 10 bases. The CDR3 is made up of 15 amino acids. Per the germline V gene, CDR1 is MNHEY and CDR2 is SVGAGI. V was pared by 3 bases and J by 4 bases, with 6 bases of the junction left unmatched. CDR3 coding DNA: TGTGCCAGCAGTTATCGAGCGGGAGGGCCTTACGAGCAGTACTTC. Its protein is CASSYRAGGPYEQYF.

The table lists this clone with a few counts. The genes are TRBV6-1 and TRBJ2-5; 13 bases fit TRBD2. The germline gives CDR1 MNHNS, CDR2 SASEGT. CDR3 length: 16 amino acids. The ends lost 4 bases at V and 1 base at J; junction bases unmatched: 3. CDR3 in DNA: TGTGCCAGCAGTGCACGGACTAGCGGGAGCCAAGAGACCCAGTACTTC. Its translation: CASSARTSGSQETQYF.

The chain links TRBV19 to TRBJ1-5; D may be TRBD1 (5 bases). V lost 3 bases and J 3 bases, leaving 21 bases between the germline ends. Germline-derived CDR1 and CDR2 are LNHDA and SQIVND (reference sequence). The CDR3 has 18 residues. The CDR3 reads CASSIGRFRGQFNQPQHF. The CDR3, as DNA: TGTGCCAGTAGTATCGGGAGATTCCGAGGACAATTCAATCAGCCCCAGCATTTT.

The chain uses TRBV7-8 and TRBJ2-2, with 8 positions matching TRBD1. J gave up 0 bases and V 8 bases, and 5 bases lay outside the gene matches. Germline CDR1 and CDR2: SGHVS and FQNEAQ. There are 15 residues in the CDR3. CDR3 region: CASGQQGANTGELFF. In nucleotides, the CDR3 is TGTGCCAGCGGACAACAGGGGGCGAACACCGGGGAGCTGTTTTTT.

The rearrangement uses TRBV6-5 and TRBJ2-3, with no clear D. The CDR3 has 12 amino acids. Trimming cost V 6 bases and J 1 base, with 5 bases left between them. CDR1 and CDR2 from the germline V gene are MNHEY and SVGAGI. The CDR3 loop reads CASSPGTDTQYF. CDR3 bases: TGTGCCAGCAGCCCTGGCACAGATACGCAGTATTTT.

The DNA of the CDR3 is TGTGCCAGCACTTTTTGGGAGGGGGGTGAGCAGTTCTTC. It translates to CASTFWEGGEQFF. The chain joins TRBV5-5 to TRBJ2-1, with D tentatively TRBD2 (7 bases). The CDR3 has 13 residues. CDR1 is SGHKS and CDR2 is YYEKEE in the germline V gene (reference sequence). Trimming took off 6 bases at V and 9 bases at J, with 16 bases between the two ends.

This clone was counted a few times. DNA for the CDR3: TGCACCAGCAGCCAAGAAATGTGGGTGGGCGGGGGCCGGGACAGGGGCCTTTATGGCTACACCTTC. It encodes CTSSQEMWVGGGRDRGLYGYTF. The chain recombines TRBV1 with TRBJ1-2; the table gives TRBD1 as D, unverified against the DNA. TRBV1 is a recognized pseudogene. CDR3 length equals 22 residues.

The rearrangement links TRBV30 to TRBJ2-7, with D possibly TRBD1 on 5 matching bases. The CDR3 is 13 residues long. Germline-derived CDR1 and CDR2 are GTSNPN and SVGIG (reference sequence). Trimming removed 1 base at V and 3 bases at J, with 10 bases between. This CDR3 is CAWSAQGGYEQYF. The CDR3 bases are TGTGCCTGGAGTGCGCAGGGCGGCTACGAGCAGTACTTC. The full variable domain, completed using reference TRBV30 and TRBJ2-7, is SQTIHQWPATLVQPVGSPLSLECTVEGTSNPNLYWYRQAAGRGLQLLFYSVGIGQISSEVPQNLSASRPQDRQFILSSKKLLLSDSGFYLCAWSAQGGYEQYFGPGTRLTVT.

This chain links TRBV5-4 with TRBJ2-1; TRBD2 aligns across 13 bases. Germline CDR1 SGHNT, CDR2 YYREEE (reference sequence). The CDR3 is made up of 15 amino acids. Unmatched junction bases numbered 4, after V lost 4 bases and J lost 6 bases. CDR3 sequence reads: CASSPGLAGSNEQFF. CDR3 DNA: TGTGCCAGCAGCCCGGGACTAGCGGGATCCAATGAGCAGTTCTTC.

This clone has just one count. The gene calls are TRBV7-2 and TRBJ2-7; tentative D call: TRBD2 (6 bases). Germline CDR1 and CDR2: SGHTA and FQGNSA. CDR3 length: 18 amino acids. With 1 base removed from V and 0 bases from J, the gap between germline ends came to 19 bases. The CDR3 nucleotides are TGTGCCAGCAGCTTAGTCGGGAGCAAGGGGTCCCACTCCTACGAGCAGTACTTC. It codes for CASSLVGSKGSHSYEQYF. The whole variable domain, filled in from reference TRBV7-2 and TRBJ2-7, reads GAGVSQSPSNKVTEKGKDVELRCDPISGHTALYWYRQSLGQGLEFLIYFQGNSAPDKSGLPSDRFSAERTGGSVSTLTIQRTQQEDSAVYLCASSLVGSKGSHSYEQYFGPGTRLTVT.

The V call is TRBV4-3, the J call TRBJ2-2; 7 bases agree with TRBD2. CDR1 and CDR2 (germline): LGHNA, YSLEER. CDR3 length: 18 amino acids. J gave up 4 bases and V 4 bases, and 15 bases lay outside the gene matches. The CDR3 spells CASSPTTTLATSTGELFF. CDR3 nucleotides: TGCGCCAGCAGCCCAACCACTACACTAGCGACATCCACCGGGGAGCTGTTTTTT.

As regards this clone: One junction end disagrees with the germline gene, perhaps due to a read error. The rearrangement links TRBV28 to TRBJ1-1, with 7 bases identical to TRBD1. Germline V lookup: CDR1 MDHEN, CDR2 SYDVKM. This CDR3 region has 15 residues. The CDR3 nucleotides read TGTGCCAGCAGTCAAGGGACAGCAGGGAACACAGAAGCTTTCTTT. Translation: CASSQGTAGNTEAFF.

The genes are TRBV28 and TRBJ1-5; TRBD1 aligns across 9 bases. The junction had 10 bases not matched to a gene; V was cut back by 4 bases and J by 0 bases. Germline CDR1 MDHEN, CDR2 SYDVKM. CDR3 length: 18 amino acids. The CDR3, as DNA: TGTGCCAGCAGTTCCGGGACAGGGTCTTCTTATAGCAATCAGCCCCAGCATTTT. Encoded protein: CASSSGTGSSYSNQPQHF.

The V and J genes are TRBV6-5 and TRBJ1-5; TRBD1 matches at 10 bases. The CDR3 is 15 amino acids. Germline V gene lookup returns CDR1 MNHEY and CDR2 SVGAGI. Unmatched junction bases numbered 6, after V lost 5 bases and J lost 5 bases. CDR3 in DNA: TGTGCCAGCAGTCCTGACAGGGGGCTCGATCAGCCCCAGCATTTT. Encoded protein: CASSPDRGLDQPQHF.

The chain employs TRBV5-6 and TRBJ1-1, with TRBD1 as a possible D gene (5 bases). CDR3 length: 15 amino acids. The germline CDR1 and CDR2 sequences are SGHDT and YYEEEE. V was trimmed by 1 base and J by 0 bases, leaving 10 bases between them. This CDR3 is CASSLTRVMNTEAFF. For the CDR3, the DNA is TGTGCCAGCAGCTTGACCAGGGTCATGAACACTGAAGCTTTCTTT.

The chain uses TRBV5-8 and TRBJ1-5; D is uncertain. V lost 0 bases to trimming and J lost 2 bases, with 3 bases between them. Per germline, CDR1 SGHTS and CDR2 YDEGEE. CDR3 length: 13 residues. The CDR3 region has the DNA TGTGCCAGCAGCTTGGCGGGCAATCAGCCCCAGCATTTT. Residues: CASSLAGNQPQHF. Together with reference TRBV5-8 and TRBJ1-5, the CDR3 gives the full variable domain: EAGVTQSPTHLIKTRGQQATLRCSPISGHTSVYWYQQALGLGLQFLLWYDEGEERNRGNFPPRFSGRQFPNYSSELNVNALELEDSALYLCASSLAGNQPQHFGDGTRLSIL.

V usage is TRBV11-3 and J usage is TRBJ2-7, with 9 bases matching TRBD2. Trimming at V came to 0 bases and at J to 4 bases, leaving 7 bases not matched to a gene. This CDR3 spans 16 amino acids. Germline CDR1 is SGHNT and CDR2 is YENEEA. As DNA, the CDR3 is TGTGCCAGCAGCTTAGATCAAGGGCTAGCGGGGTACGAGCAGTACTTC. It translates to CASSLDQGLAGYEQYF. Using reference TRBV11-3 and TRBJ2-7 for the parts outside the CDR3, the full variable domain is EAGVVQSPRYKIIEKKQPVAFWCNPISGHNTLYWYLQNLGQGPELLIRYENEEAVDDSQLPKDRFSAERLKGVDSTLKIQPAELGDSAVYLCASSLDQGLAGYEQYFGPGTRLTVT.

The CDR3 DNA follows: TGTGCCAGCGTCGATACCGGGACACGGAGACCCTACGAGCAGTACTTC. It codes for CASVDTGTRRPYEQYF. This chain links TRBV28 with TRBJ2-7; weak D call: TRBD1 (6 bases). Germline V gives CDR1 MDHEN, CDR2 SYDVKM. Trimming cost V 8 bases and J 2 bases, with 22 bases left between them. The CDR3 is made up of 16 amino acids. Supplemented by reference TRBV28 and TRBJ2-7, the full variable domain reads DVKVTQSSRYLVKRTGEKVFLECVQDMDHENMFWYRQDPGLGLRLIYFSYDVKMKEKGDIPEGYSVSREKKERFSLILESASTNQTSMYLCASVDTGTRRPYEQYFGPGTRLTVT.

This clone was seen only once. The genes are TRBV2 and TRBJ2-3, with 9 positions matching TRBD2. The CDR3 sequence is 17 residues long. The germline gives CDR1 SNHLY, CDR2 FYNNEI. V shed 4 bases and J 0 bases; nucleotides not matched to a gene: 8. CDR3 residues: CASSGLAGRSSTDTQYF. CDR3 in DNA: TGTGCCAGCAGTGGGCTAGCGGGACGGTCTAGCACAGATACGCAGTATTTT.

The chain links TRBV19 to TRBJ2-7, with 7 nucleotides matching TRBD1. Germline-derived CDR1 and CDR2 are LNHDA and SQIVND (reference sequence). The CDR3 consists of 13 residues. V trimming: 10 bases; J trimming: 0 bases; junction bases outside the gene matches: 6. CDR3 DNA: TGTGCCACCTCTTGGGACAGCTCCTACGAGCAGTACTTC. Translation gives CATSWDSSYEQYF.

V and J are TRBV25-1 and TRBJ2-2; tentative D call: TRBD2 (6 bases). There are 15 residues in the CDR3. Trimming removed 4 bases from V and 5 bases from J, with 14 bases in between. CDR1 MGHDK and CDR2 SYGVNS come from the germline V gene. The DNA for the CDR3 is TGTGCCAGCAGTGGGAGTTGGGGAGGAACCGGGGAGCTGTTTTTT. It translates to CASSGSWGGTGELFF.

The chain carries TRBV6-5 and TRBJ2-5, with 10 bases lining up with TRBD1. The germline V gene encodes CDR1 MNHEY and CDR2 SVGAGI. The CDR3 length is 13 residues. J gave up 7 bases and V 5 bases, and 4 bases lay outside the gene matches. The CDR3 DNA is TGTGCCAGCAGTACAGGACAGGGGGGGACCCAGTACTTC. Amino acid sequence: CASSTGQGGTQYF.

The genes are TRBV30 and TRBJ2-1; 9 nucleotides agree with TRBD2. The germline V gene encodes CDR1 GTSNPN and CDR2 SVGIG (reference sequence). The CDR3 is 15 amino acids. Trimming at V came to 0 bases and at J to 5 bases, leaving 5 bases not matched to a gene. The CDR3 here is CAWSVRLAADNEQFF. CDR3 bases: TGTGCCTGGAGTGTTCGACTAGCGGCCGACAATGAGCAGTTCTTC.

The chain links TRBV27 to TRBJ1-3; D is uncertain. CDR3 length: 15 amino acids. Germline V lookup: CDR1 MNHEY, CDR2 SMNVEV (reference sequence). The V end lost 0 bases, the J end lost 0 bases, and 6 bases lay between the germline ends. The CDR3 nucleotides are TGTGCCAGCAGTTTATCTCCTAGCTCTGGAAACACCATATATTTT. It is translated as CASSLSPSSGNTIYF.

The chain combines TRBV9 with TRBJ2-1; 10 bases map to TRBD1. CDR1 SGDLS and CDR2 YYNGEE come from the germline V gene. Trimming cost V 3 bases and J 7 bases; bases outside gene matches: 7. The CDR3 totals 15 residues. CDR3 sequence: CASSARAGQGNEQFF. The CDR3 nucleotides are TGTGCCAGCAGCGCACGAGCGGGACAGGGGAATGAGCAGTTCTTC.

The chain combines TRBV5-1 with TRBJ2-5; D possibly corresponds to TRBD1 (5 bases). The DNA matches TRBJ2-7 better at its end, which makes the J call doubtful. CDR3 length equals 15 residues. Germline CDR1 SGHRS, CDR2 YFSETQ. CDR3 nucleotides: TGCGCCAGCAGCATACAGGACCCGAGCTCCTACGAGCAGTACTTC. Translation: CASSIQDPSSYEQYF.

The J gene is TRBJ2-1, the V gene TRBV2, with 10 bases lining up with TRBD2. Germline V gives CDR1 SNHLY, CDR2 FYNNEI. V shed 7 bases, J shed 4 bases, and the junction held 7 bases outside the gene matches. The CDR3 is 15 amino acids. In DNA, the CDR3 is TGTGCCAGCAAAGCGGGAGGGCCCCGGTACAATGAGCAGTTCTTC. Translating it yields CASKAGGPRYNEQFF.